This T cell receptor beta chain was recovered during a study of T cell responses to AZD1222 COVID-19 vaccine. Study-level points and caveats: The donors showed a predominance of white British ancestry and of females, with possible underestimation of clonal diversity. In all cases, repertoires were sampled only after the peak T cell response. AZD1222 recipients seropositive at baseline numbered only 6 or 7.

Here immunoSEQ multiplex PCR was the method, and the copy in TCRdb shows in-frame clones only, minus some. The sample shows 98,000 or so clones, 93% of them seen only once. Comments on this clone: Its specificity is unknown.

Germline V CDR1 and CDR2: LGHNA, YNFKEQ. The CDR3 is 14 amino acids. Between the trimmed V and J ends, which lost 1 base and 6 bases, there was a span of 10 bases. The source is an adult in good health. Sequencing was performed on peripheral blood, taken on day 0 of AZD1222 vaccination. The rearrangement links TRBV4-2 to TRBJ2-1; TRBD2 is a possible D gene (5 bases). Here the CDR3 reads CASSQGAESNEQFF. The DNA of the CDR3 is TGTGCCAGCAGCCAAGGAGCGGAGTCCAATGAGCAGTTCTTC.